This note documents a single T cell receptor (beta chain) sequence. As yet, its antigen is unknown. The CDR3 consists of 14 residues. J gave up 3 bases and V 5 bases, and 3 bases lay outside the gene matches. Looked up from germline, CDR1 is PRHDT and CDR2 is FYEKMQ (reference sequence). The data derive from a study of OX40 agonist ivuxolimab in advanced cancers. Generated by immunoSEQ multiplex PCR, the TCRdb table keeps only in-frame clones and is missing some. The sample includes 43,000 or so clones, approximately 88% of them seen just once. Findings of the study overall: Both CD4+ and CD8+ T cell populations in blood had undergone clonal expansion by week 6 at 0.1 to 3.0 mg/kg.

Specimen: CD4+ or CD8+ T cells sorted from blood, collected in a trial of the OX40 agonist ivuxolimab. This chain joins TRBV13 and TRBJ2-5; 10 nucleotides align to TRBD1. The receptor's source is an adult with an advanced solid tumor such as melanoma, head and neck, liver or kidney cancer. CDR3 bases: TGTGCCAGCAGCATGACAGGGGGCAAAGAGACCCAGTACTTC. This codes for CASSMTGGKETQYF.